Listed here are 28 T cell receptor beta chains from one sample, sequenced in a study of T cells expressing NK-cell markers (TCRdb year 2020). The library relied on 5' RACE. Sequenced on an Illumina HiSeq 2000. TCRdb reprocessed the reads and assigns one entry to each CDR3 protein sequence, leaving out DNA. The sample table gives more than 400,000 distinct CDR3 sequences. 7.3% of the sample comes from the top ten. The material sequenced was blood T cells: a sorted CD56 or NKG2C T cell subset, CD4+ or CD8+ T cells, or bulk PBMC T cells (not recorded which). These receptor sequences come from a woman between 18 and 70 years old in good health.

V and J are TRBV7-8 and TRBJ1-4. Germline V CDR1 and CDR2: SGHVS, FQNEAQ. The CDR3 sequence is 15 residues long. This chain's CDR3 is CASSLDRRRNEKLFF.

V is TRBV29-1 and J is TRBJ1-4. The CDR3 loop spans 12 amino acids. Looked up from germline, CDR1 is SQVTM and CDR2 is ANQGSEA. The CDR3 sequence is CSVEGSGEKLFF.

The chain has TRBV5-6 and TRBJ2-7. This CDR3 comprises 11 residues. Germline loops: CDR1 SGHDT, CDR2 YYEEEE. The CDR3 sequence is CASSADYEQYF.

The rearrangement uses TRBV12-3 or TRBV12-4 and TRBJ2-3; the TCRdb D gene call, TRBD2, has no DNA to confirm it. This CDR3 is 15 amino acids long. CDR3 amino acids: CASSAETSGTDTQYF.

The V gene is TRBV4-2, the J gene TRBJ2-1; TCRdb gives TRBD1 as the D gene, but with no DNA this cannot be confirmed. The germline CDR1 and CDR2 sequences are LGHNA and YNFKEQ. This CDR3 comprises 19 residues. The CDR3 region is CASSQEEALGGGRANEQFF.

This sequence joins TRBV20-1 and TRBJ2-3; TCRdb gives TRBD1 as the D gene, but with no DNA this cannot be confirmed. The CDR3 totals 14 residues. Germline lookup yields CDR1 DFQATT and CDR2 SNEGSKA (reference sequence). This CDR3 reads CSARPGSSTDTQYF.

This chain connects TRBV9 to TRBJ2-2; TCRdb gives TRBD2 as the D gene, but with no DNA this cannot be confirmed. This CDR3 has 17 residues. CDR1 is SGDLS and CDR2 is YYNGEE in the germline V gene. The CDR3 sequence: CASSPTSGGINTGELFF.

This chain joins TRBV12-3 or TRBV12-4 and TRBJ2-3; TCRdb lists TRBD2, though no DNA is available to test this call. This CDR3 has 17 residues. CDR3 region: CASSPMWGVVLTDTQYF.

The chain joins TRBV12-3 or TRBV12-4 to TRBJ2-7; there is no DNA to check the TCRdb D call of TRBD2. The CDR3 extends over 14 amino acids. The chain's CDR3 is CASSGTSGSWEQYF.

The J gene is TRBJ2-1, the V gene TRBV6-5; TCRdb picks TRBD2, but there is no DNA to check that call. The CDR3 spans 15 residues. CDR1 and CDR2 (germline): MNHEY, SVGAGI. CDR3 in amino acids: CASSYSGGGISEQFF.

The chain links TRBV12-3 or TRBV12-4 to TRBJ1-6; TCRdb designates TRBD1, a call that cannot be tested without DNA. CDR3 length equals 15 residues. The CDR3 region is CASSPTGKRGSPLHF.

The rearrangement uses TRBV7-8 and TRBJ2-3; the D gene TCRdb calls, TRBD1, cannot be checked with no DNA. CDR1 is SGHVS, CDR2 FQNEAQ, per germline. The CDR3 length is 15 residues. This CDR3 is CASSLYSGETDTQYF.

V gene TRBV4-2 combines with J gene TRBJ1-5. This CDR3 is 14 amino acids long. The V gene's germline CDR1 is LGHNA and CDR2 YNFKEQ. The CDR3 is CASSQERGSQPQHF.

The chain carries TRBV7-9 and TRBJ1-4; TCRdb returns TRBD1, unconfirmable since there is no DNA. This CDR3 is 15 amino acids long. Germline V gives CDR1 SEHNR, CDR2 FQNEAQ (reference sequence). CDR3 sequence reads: CASSSGTEGREKLFF.

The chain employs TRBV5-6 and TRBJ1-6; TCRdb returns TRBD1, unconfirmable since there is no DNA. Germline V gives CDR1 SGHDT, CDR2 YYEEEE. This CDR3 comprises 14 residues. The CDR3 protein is CASSQGAPYSPLHF. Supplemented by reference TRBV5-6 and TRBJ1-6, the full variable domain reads DAGVTQSPTHLIKTRGQQVTLRCSPKSGHDTVSWYQQALGQGPQFIFQYYEEEERQRGNFPDRFSGHQFPNYSSELNVNALLLGDSALYLCASSQGAPYSPLHFGNGTRLTVT.

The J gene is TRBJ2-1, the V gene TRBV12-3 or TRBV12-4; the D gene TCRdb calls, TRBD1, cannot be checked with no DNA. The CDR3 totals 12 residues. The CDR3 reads CASSSQGHEQFF.

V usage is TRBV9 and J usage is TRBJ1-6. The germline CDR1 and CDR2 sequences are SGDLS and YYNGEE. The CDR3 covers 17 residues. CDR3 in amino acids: CASSPRRISSYNSPLHF.

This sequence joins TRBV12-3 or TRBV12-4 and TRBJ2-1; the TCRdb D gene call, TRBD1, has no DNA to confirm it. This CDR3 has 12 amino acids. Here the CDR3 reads CASTPGNLEQFF.

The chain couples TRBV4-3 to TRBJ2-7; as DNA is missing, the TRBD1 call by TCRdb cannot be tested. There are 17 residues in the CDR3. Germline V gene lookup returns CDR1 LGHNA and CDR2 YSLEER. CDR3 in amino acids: CASSQVLSPDRAYEQYF.

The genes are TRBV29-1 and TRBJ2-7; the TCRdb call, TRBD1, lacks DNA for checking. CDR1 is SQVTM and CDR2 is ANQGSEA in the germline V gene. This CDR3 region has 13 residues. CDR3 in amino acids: CSVAGTAPYEQYF.

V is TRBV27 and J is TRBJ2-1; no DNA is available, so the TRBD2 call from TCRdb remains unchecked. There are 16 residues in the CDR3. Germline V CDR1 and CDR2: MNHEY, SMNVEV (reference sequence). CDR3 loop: CASSLVEVRGLNEQFF.

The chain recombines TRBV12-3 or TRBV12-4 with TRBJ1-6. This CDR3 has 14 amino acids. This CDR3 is CASSFSRIDSPLHF.

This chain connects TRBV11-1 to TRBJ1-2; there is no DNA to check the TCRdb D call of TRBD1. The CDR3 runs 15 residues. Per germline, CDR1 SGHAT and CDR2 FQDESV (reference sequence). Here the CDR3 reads CASSRPGTVNYGYTF.

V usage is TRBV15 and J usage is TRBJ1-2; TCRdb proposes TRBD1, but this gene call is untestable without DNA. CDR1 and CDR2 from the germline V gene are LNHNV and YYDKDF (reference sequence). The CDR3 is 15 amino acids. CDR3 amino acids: CATSRDPLGARGYTF.

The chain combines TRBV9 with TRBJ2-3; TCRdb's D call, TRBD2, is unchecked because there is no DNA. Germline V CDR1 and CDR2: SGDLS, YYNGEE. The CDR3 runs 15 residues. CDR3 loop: CASSGSGRYTDTQYF.

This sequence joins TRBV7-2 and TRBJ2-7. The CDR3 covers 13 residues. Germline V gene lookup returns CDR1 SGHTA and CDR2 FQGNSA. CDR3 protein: CASSFRPDSEQYF.

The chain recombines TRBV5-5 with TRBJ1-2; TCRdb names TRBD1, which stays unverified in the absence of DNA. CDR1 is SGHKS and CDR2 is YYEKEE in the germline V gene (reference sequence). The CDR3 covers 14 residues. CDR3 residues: CASNDGPIPEAYTF. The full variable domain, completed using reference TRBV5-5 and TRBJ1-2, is DAGVTQSPTHLIKTRGQQVTLRCSPISGHKSVSWYQQVLGQGPQFIFQYYEKEERGRGNFPDRFSARQFPNYSSELNVNALLLGDSALYLCASNDGPIPEAYTFGSGTRLTVV.

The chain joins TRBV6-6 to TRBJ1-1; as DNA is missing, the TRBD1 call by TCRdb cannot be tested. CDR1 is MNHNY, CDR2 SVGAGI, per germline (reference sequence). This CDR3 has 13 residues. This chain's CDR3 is CASSWGGDTEAFF.